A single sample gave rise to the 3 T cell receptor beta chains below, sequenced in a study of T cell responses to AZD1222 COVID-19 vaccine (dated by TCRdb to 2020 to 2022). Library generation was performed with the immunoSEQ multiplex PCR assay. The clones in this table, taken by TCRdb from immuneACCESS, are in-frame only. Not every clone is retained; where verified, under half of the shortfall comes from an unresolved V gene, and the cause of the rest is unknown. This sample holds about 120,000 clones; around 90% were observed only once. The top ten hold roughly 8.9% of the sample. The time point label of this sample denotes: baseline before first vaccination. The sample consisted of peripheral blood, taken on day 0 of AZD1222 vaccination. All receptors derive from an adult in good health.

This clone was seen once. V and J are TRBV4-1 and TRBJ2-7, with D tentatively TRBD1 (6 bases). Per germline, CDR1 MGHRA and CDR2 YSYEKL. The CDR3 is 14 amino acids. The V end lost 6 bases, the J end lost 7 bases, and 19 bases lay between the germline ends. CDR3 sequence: CASSRAGASEEQYF. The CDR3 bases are TGCGCCAGCAGTCGGGCAGGGGCCTCGGAGGAGCAGTACTTC.

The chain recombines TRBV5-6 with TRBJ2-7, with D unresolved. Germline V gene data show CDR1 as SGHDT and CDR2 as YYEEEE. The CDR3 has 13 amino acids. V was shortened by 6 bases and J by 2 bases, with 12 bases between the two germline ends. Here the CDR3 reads CASTYGRAYEQYF. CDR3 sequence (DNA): TGTGCCAGCACCTACGGACGGGCCTACGAGCAGTACTTC.

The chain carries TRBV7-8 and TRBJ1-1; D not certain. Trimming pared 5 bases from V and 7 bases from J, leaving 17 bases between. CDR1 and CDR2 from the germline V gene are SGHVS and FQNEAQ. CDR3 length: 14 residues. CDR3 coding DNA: TGTGCCAGCAGCCCGACGGCTGGCGCCCTTGAAGCTTTCTTT. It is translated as CASSPTAGALEAFF.